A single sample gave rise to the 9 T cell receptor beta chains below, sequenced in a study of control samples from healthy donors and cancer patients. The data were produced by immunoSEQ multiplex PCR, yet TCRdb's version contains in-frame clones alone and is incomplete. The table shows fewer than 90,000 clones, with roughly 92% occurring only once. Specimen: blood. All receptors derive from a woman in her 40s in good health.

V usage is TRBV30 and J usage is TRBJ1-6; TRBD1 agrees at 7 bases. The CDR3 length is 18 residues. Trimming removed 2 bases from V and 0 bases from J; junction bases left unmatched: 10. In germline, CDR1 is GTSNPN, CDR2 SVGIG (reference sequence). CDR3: CAWSTLLDRSSYNSPLHF. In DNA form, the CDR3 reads TGTGCCTGGAGTACGCTATTGGACAGGAGCTCCTATAATTCACCCCTCCACTTT.

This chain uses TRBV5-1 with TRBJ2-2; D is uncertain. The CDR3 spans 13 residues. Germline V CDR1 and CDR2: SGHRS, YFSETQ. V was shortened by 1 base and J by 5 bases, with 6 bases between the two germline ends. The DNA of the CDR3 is TGCGCCAGCAGCTTGTGGGGTACCGGGGAGCTGTTTTTT. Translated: CASSLWGTGELFF.

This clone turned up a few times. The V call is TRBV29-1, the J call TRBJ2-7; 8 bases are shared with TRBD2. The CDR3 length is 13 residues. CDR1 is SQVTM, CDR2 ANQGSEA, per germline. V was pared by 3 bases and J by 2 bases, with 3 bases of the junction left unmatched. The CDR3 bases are TGCAGCGTTGACATTAGCGGGACCTACGAGCAGTACTTC. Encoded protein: CSVDISGTYEQYF.

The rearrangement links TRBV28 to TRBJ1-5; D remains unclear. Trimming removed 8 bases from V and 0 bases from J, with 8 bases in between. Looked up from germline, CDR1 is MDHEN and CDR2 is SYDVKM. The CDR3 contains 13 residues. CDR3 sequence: CASAFYSNQPQHF. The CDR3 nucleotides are TGTGCCAGCGCCTTCTATAGCAATCAGCCCCAGCATTTT.

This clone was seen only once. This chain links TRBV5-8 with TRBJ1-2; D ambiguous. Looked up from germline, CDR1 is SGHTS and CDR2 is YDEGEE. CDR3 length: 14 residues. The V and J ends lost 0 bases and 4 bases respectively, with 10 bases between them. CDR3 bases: TGTGCCAGCAGCTTGGCCGAGGGTTCCTATGGCTACACCTTC. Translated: CASSLAEGSYGYTF.

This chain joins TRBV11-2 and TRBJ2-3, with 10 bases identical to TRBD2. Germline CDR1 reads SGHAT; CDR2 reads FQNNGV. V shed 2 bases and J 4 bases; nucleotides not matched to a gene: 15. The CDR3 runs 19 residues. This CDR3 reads CASSLFPFSQLAGSDTQYF. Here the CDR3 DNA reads TGTGCCAGCAGCTTATTCCCCTTCTCCCAACTAGCGGGGTCAGATACGCAGTATTTT.

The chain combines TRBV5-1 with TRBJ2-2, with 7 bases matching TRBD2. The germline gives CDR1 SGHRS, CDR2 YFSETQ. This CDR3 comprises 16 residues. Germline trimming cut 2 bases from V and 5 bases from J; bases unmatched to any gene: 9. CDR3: CASSLWGRGGTGELFF. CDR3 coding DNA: TGCGCCAGCAGCTTATGGGGCCGGGGAGGGACCGGGGAGCTGTTTTTT. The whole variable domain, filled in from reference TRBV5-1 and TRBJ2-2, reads KAGVTQTPRYLIKTRGQQVTLSCSPISGHRSVSWYQQTPGQGLQFLFEYFSETQRNKGNFPGRFSGRQFSNSRSEMNVSTLELGDSALYLCASSLWGRGGTGELFFGEGSRLTVL.

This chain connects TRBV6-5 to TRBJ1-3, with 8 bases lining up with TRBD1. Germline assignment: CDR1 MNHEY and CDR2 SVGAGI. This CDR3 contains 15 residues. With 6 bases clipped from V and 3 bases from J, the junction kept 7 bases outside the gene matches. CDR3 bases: TGTGCCAGCAGGTTCGACAGGGGATATGGAAACACCATATATTTT. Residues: CASRFDRGYGNTIYF.

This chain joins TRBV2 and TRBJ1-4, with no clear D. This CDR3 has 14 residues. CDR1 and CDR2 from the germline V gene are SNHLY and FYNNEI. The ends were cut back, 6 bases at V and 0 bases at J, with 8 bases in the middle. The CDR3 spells CASSTVATNEKLFF. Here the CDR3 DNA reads TGTGCCAGCAGCACAGTTGCAACTAATGAAAAACTGTTTTTT.